These 29 T cell receptor beta chains share one sample of origin, sequenced in a study of cytomegalovirus exposure and HLA in healthy donors. The PCR used 60 Vbeta and 13 Jbeta primers. Generated by immunoSEQ multiplex PCR, the TCRdb table keeps only in-frame clones and is missing some. The sample consists of some 160,000 clones, roughly 80% of them appearing once. Sample: PBMCs. The receptor source for this set is a male donor in good health and CMV-seronegative.

The chain recombines TRBV28 with TRBJ1-5, with TRBD1 matching over 9 bases. The CDR3 spans 18 residues. Germline CDR1 MDHEN, CDR2 SYDVKM. V lost 2 bases to trimming and J lost 4 bases; unmatched junction nucleotides: 12. The CDR3 sequence is CASSLRAPGQGRNQPQHF. The CDR3 DNA follows: TGTGCCAGCAGTTTAAGGGCACCGGGACAGGGTCGAAATCAGCCCCAGCATTTT.

The chain couples TRBV28 to TRBJ2-3, with TRBD2 matching 8 bases. Looked up from germline, CDR1 is MDHEN and CDR2 is SYDVKM. The CDR3 runs 15 residues. V was clipped by 4 bases and J by 6 bases; unmatched bases: 9. CDR3 DNA: TGTGCCAGCAGTTCAGACGGGGGGGCGCGGGATACGCAGTATTTT. It yields the protein CASSSDGGARDTQYF.

V and J are TRBV19 and TRBJ2-1, with TRBD2 matching 13 bases. The ends lost 4 bases at V and 1 base at J; junction bases unmatched: 10. This CDR3 has 19 residues. Germline values: CDR1 LNHDA, CDR2 SQIVND (reference sequence). CDR3 coding DNA: TGTGCCAGTAGTACGCCGGGACTAGCGGGATATTGGTCCTACAATGAGCAGTTCTTC. Residues: CASSTPGLAGYWSYNEQFF.

Only a few counts were recorded for this clone. This chain uses TRBV7-9 with TRBJ2-1; unclear D gene. Germline V gene data show CDR1 as SEHNR and CDR2 as FQNEAQ (reference sequence). Deletions cut 11 bases from V and 5 bases from J, with 13 bases between. CDR3 length: 12 residues. CDR3 residues: CAPGPEDNEQFF. The CDR3 nucleotides are TGTGCCCCCGGCCCTGAGGACAATGAGCAGTTCTTC.

In its sample, this clone was seen once. The chain couples TRBV27 to TRBJ2-1; TRBD2 matches at 8 bases. Germline CDR1 and CDR2: MNHEY and SMNVEV (reference sequence). The CDR3 has 14 residues. V gave up 5 bases and J gave up 8 bases; unmatched junction bases: 8. The CDR3 DNA follows: TGTGCCAGCAGTGCCACTTCCGGGAGGGATGAGCAGTTCTTC. It encodes CASSATSGRDEQFF.

This clone was counted only a few times. This chain links TRBV5-6 with TRBJ2-5; D may be TRBD1 (6 bases). Trimming shortened V by 2 bases and J by 4 bases, and 12 bases separated the two germline ends. The CDR3 runs to 14 residues. The germline gives CDR1 SGHDT, CDR2 YYEEEE. The CDR3 nucleotides are TGTGCCAGCAGCTTAACCTCAGGGGCAGAGACCCAGTACTTC. Protein product: CASSLTSGAETQYF.

V is TRBV10-3 and J is TRBJ2-7; 9 nucleotides agree with TRBD2. V trimming: 8 bases; J trimming: 6 bases; junction bases outside the gene matches: 8. The germline gives CDR1 ENHRY, CDR2 SYGVKD. This CDR3 contains 13 residues. Here the CDR3 reads CAIGLAGGREQYF. The CDR3 region has the DNA TGTGCCATCGGTCTCGCGGGAGGGCGCGAGCAGTACTTC.

The rearrangement joins TRBV6-5 to TRBJ1-1, with D perhaps matching TRBD1 (5 bases). Trimming removed 2 bases from V and 4 bases from J, with 8 bases in between. Germline V gene data show CDR1 as MNHEY and CDR2 as SVGAGI. The CDR3 contains 13 residues. The CDR3 region has the DNA TGTGCCAGCAGTTACGGTGGGGCCACTGAAGCTTTCTTT. Translation gives CASSYGGATEAFF.

The J gene is TRBJ2-7, the V gene TRBV29-1, with 8 nucleotides matching TRBD2. The CDR3 runs to 15 residues. CDR1 and CDR2 from the germline V gene are SQVTM and ANQGSEA. The V gene end was trimmed by 6 bases and the J gene end by 3 bases; junction bases not matched to a gene: 13. The CDR3 sequence is CSVANKAGALYEQYF. CDR3 nucleotide sequence: TGCAGCGTCGCAAACAAAGCGGGAGCTCTCTACGAGCAGTACTTC.

The V gene is TRBV5-1, the J gene TRBJ2-5, with a weak D call TRBD2 (5 bases). CDR3 length: 14 amino acids. Germline CDR1 is SGHRS and CDR2 is YFSETQ. Trimming removed 0 bases at V and 3 bases at J, with 9 bases between. The CDR3 nucleotides are TGCGCCAGCAGCTTGGGGCGGAGGAAAGAGACCCAGTACTTC. Translating gives CASSLGRRKETQYF.

The gene calls are TRBV7-9 and TRBJ2-1, with TRBD1 identical over 11 bases. The CDR3 is 15 residues long. The V segment lost 5 bases and the J segment 8 bases; nucleotides outside the gene matches: 8. Germline V gene data show CDR1 as SEHNR and CDR2 as FQNEAQ (reference sequence). CDR3 sequence: CASSIGQGAVDEQFF. The CDR3 bases are TGTGCCAGCAGCATAGGACAGGGGGCTGTAGATGAGCAGTTCTTC.

CDR3 loop: CASSAAAGSGSLYEQFF. Here the CDR3 DNA reads TGTGCCAGCAGTGCTGCGGCCGGTAGCGGGAGTCTCTATGAGCAGTTCTTC. The chain joins TRBV6-1 to TRBJ2-1; 9 bases line up with TRBD2. Germline values: CDR1 MNHNS, CDR2 SASEGT. The CDR3 extends over 17 amino acids. The junction had 15 bases not matched to a gene; V was cut back by 4 bases and J by 8 bases.

This clone was seen only a few times. The V and J genes are TRBV7-6 and TRBJ2-5; 10 bases match TRBD1. With 8 bases clipped from V and 5 bases from J, the junction kept 17 bases outside the gene matches. The CDR3 extends over 17 amino acids. The germline V gene has CDR1 SGHVS and CDR2 FNYEAQ. The chain's CDR3 is CASAEPGRDRGLETQYF. Here the CDR3 DNA reads TGTGCCAGCGCCGAACCCGGCCGCGACAGGGGGCTTGAGACCCAGTACTTC.

The J gene is TRBJ1-2, the V gene TRBV9, with a possible D match to TRBD1 (5 bases). The CDR3 consists of 14 residues. Germline CDR1 SGDLS, CDR2 YYNGEE. The V and J ends lost 0 bases and 8 bases respectively, with 14 bases between them. The CDR3 here is CASSVAAQGTGYTF. The CDR3 nucleotides are TGTGCCAGCAGCGTAGCGGCTCAGGGCACGGGCTACACCTTC.

The chain combines TRBV30 with TRBJ2-5; 7 nucleotides line up with TRBD2. CDR3 length equals 16 residues. Germline lookup yields CDR1 GTSNPN and CDR2 SVGIG (reference sequence). The V and J ends lost 1 base and 2 bases, in that order; junction bases with no gene match: 10. The CDR3 DNA follows: TGTGCCTGGAGTGCCGGGATGGGAGGGATACAAGAGACCCAGTACTTC. Residues: CAWSAGMGGIQETQYF. The variable domain in full, completed from reference TRBV30 and TRBJ2-5, reads SQTIHQWPATLVQPVGSPLSLECTVEGTSNPNLYWYRQAAGRGLQLLFYSVGIGQISSEVPQNLSASRPQDRQFILSSKKLLLSDSGFYLCAWSAGMGGIQETQYFGPGTRLLVL.

This chain joins TRBV28 and TRBJ2-5; 7 positions match TRBD1. Germline values: CDR1 MDHEN, CDR2 SYDVKM. With 5 bases clipped from V and 4 bases from J, the junction kept 4 bases outside the gene matches. The CDR3 length is 13 residues. The CDR3 reads CASSDTGAETQYF. The CDR3 DNA is TGTGCCAGCAGTGATACAGGGGCAGAGACCCAGTACTTC.

The gene calls are TRBV28 and TRBJ2-5, with D perhaps TRBD1 (5 bases). This CDR3 is built from 14 residues. Trimming took off 6 bases at V and 1 base at J, with 12 bases between the two ends. Germline-derived CDR1 and CDR2 are MDHEN and SYDVKM. CDR3 amino acids: CASSPRAPQETQYF. Written as DNA, the CDR3 is TGTGCCAGCAGCCCCAGGGCCCCCCAAGAGACCCAGTACTTC.

The V gene is TRBV4-3, the J gene TRBJ2-2; a weak D match, TRBD1 (6 bases). Trimming cost V 3 bases and J 6 bases, with 11 bases left between them. Looked up from germline, CDR1 is LGHNA and CDR2 is YSLEER. The CDR3 runs to 14 residues. CDR3 bases: TGCGCCAGCAGCCACAGGGGAGCGGCCGGGGAGCTGTTTTTT. This sequence encodes CASSHRGAAGELFF.

The chain couples TRBV6-5 to TRBJ1-1; 7 nucleotides align to TRBD1. Germline CDR1 and CDR2: MNHEY and SVGAGI. After removal of 2 bases from V and 4 bases from J, the junction contained 10 bases not matched to a gene. There are 16 residues in the CDR3. CDR3 amino acids: CASSYTGQSLFTEAFF. The CDR3, as DNA: TGTGCCAGCAGTTACACGGGACAGTCCCTCTTCACTGAAGCTTTCTTT.

The chain links TRBV7-8 to TRBJ1-1; 7 bases map to TRBD1. Looked up from germline, CDR1 is SGHVS and CDR2 is FQNEAQ. The CDR3 length is 14 residues. V shed 7 bases and J 1 base; nucleotides not matched to a gene: 6. CDR3 amino acids: CASTPDRTNTEAFF. CDR3 sequence (DNA): TGTGCCAGCACACCGGACAGGACGAACACTGAAGCTTTCTTT.

The table lists this clone with a few counts. The CDR3 region has the DNA TGCGCCAGCAGCTTGTCAGCGGGGGGTGCAGATACGCAGTATTTT. This encodes CASSLSAGGADTQYF. The J gene is TRBJ2-3, the V gene TRBV5-1; 9 bases fit TRBD2. The germline V gene encodes CDR1 SGHRS and CDR2 YFSETQ. The CDR3 is 15 residues long. The J segment lost 4 bases and the V segment lost 1 base, leaving 4 bases of the junction unmatched.

This clone was seen just once. The chain couples TRBV9 to TRBJ2-6; TRBD1 matches 9 bases. From germline, CDR1 is SGDLS and CDR2 YYNGEE. V shed 3 bases, J shed 2 bases, and the junction held 3 bases outside the gene matches. This CDR3 region has 16 residues. CDR3 coding DNA: TGTGCCAGCAGCGCGGGACAGGGAACTGGGGCCAACGTCCTGACTTTC. Its protein is CASSAGQGTGANVLTF.

V usage is TRBV10-3 and J usage is TRBJ2-4; 9 bases align to TRBD1. J was trimmed by 1 base and V by 0 bases; bases with no gene match: 10. This CDR3 contains 19 residues. The germline V gene has CDR1 ENHRY and CDR2 SYGVKD. The CDR3 nucleotides read TGTGCCATCAGTGAGTCGAGGGACAGGGTGCGCCAGGCCAAAAACATTCAGTACTTC. Its translation is CAISESRDRVRQAKNIQYF.

The chain uses TRBV7-2 and TRBJ2-1; a weak D match, TRBD2 (6 bases). The CDR3 length is 14 residues. V was shortened by 5 bases and J by 8 bases, with 16 bases between the two germline ends. The germline gives CDR1 SGHTA, CDR2 FQGNSA. For the CDR3, the DNA is TGTGCCAGCAGCCGCGAACAAATAGCGGATGAGCAGTTCTTC. This translates into CASSREQIADEQFF.

V and J are TRBV5-4 and TRBJ2-1; D possibly corresponds to TRBD2 (5 bases). This CDR3 is built from 13 residues. Germline V gene lookup returns CDR1 SGHNT and CDR2 YYREEE (reference sequence). V dropped 1 base and J dropped 7 bases, with 9 bases sitting between them. The CDR3 nucleotides are TGTGCCAGCAGCTTGTTTGAGGGTAATGAGCAGTTCTTC. It encodes CASSLFEGNEQFF.

This sequence joins TRBV5-4 and TRBJ1-2; D is undetermined. Deletions cut 0 bases from V and 0 bases from J, with 9 bases between. The CDR3 runs 15 residues. Germline-derived CDR1 and CDR2 are SGHNT and YYREEE (reference sequence). The CDR3 spells CASSLAAGTNYGYTF. The DNA for the CDR3 is TGTGCCAGCAGCTTGGCCGCCGGGACTAACTATGGCTACACCTTC.

The chain employs TRBV28 and TRBJ2-7, with 9 bases aligning to TRBD2. Germline V lookup: CDR1 MDHEN, CDR2 SYDVKM. Trimming removed 7 bases from V and 4 bases from J; junction bases left unmatched: 17. The CDR3 extends over 17 amino acids. The CDR3: CASTSTRIAGVGYEQYF. CDR3 nucleotide sequence: TGTGCCAGCACCTCCACAAGAATAGCGGGAGTGGGGTACGAGCAGTACTTC. Complete variable domain (other parts from reference TRBV28 and TRBJ2-7): DVKVTQSSRYLVKRTGEKVFLECVQDMDHENMFWYRQDPGLGLRLIYFSYDVKMKEKGDIPEGYSVSREKKERFSLILESASTNQTSMYLCASTSTRIAGVGYEQYFGPGTRLTVT.

This clone was found a few times. The V gene is TRBV4-1, the J gene TRBJ2-5, with 8 bases aligning to TRBD1. The CDR3 is 15 amino acids. Germline V gene lookup returns CDR1 MGHRA and CDR2 YSYEKL. J gave up 11 bases and V 0 bases, and 11 bases lay outside the gene matches. In nucleotides, the CDR3 is TGCGCCAGCAGCCAAGATCCCAGGGGGCATTCCGGGCAGTACTTC. Translating gives CASSQDPRGHSGQYF.

In this sample, this clone turned up a few times. The chain couples TRBV7-3 to TRBJ2-5; 10 bases match TRBD2. V gave up 4 bases and J gave up 5 bases; unmatched junction bases: 7. The CDR3 totals 15 residues. Germline loops: CDR1 SGHTA, CDR2 FQGTGA. The CDR3 sequence is CASSSSSGRWETQYF. As DNA, the CDR3 is TGTGCCAGCAGCTCCTCTAGCGGGAGATGGGAGACCCAGTACTTC.